This T cell receptor (beta chain) was documented in a study of cytomegalovirus exposure and HLA in healthy donors. V lost 2 bases and J lost 2, with 7 bases in between. The CDR3 extends over 15 amino acids. Germline loops: CDR1 MNHEY, CDR2 SVGAGI. 60 Vbeta and 13 Jbeta primers were used in PCR. Produced via immunoSEQ multiplex PCR; TCRdb's table is partial and in-frame only. The sample spans 95,000 to 150,000 clones; the ten largest clones claim approximately 2.6%. V gene TRBV6-5 combines with J gene TRBJ2-6, with a weak D call TRBD2 (6 bases). The TCR was taken from a man aged 25-40 years in good health and CMV-seronegative. The sequencing sample was made of PBMCs. CDR3 residues: CASSYGEAGANVLTF. In DNA, the CDR3 is TGTGCCAGCAGTTACGGGGAGGCTGGGGCCAACGTCCTGACTTTC.